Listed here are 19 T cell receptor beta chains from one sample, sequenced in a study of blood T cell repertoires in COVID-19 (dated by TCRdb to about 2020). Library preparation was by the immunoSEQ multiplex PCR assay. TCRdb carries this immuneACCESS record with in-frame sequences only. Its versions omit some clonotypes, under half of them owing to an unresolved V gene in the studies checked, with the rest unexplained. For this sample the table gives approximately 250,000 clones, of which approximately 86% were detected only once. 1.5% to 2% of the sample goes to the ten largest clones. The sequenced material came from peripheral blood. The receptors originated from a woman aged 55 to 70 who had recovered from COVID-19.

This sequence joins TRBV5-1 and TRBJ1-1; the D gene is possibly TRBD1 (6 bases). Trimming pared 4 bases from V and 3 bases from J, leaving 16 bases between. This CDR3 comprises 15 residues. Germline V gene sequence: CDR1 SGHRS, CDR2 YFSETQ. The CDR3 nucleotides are TGCGCCAGCAGCCGCTATGGGGGCGGTTACACTGAAGCTTTCTTT. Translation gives CASSRYGGGYTEAFF.

The chain's CDR3 is CASSLTSGESYEQYF. DNA of the CDR3: TGTGCCAGCAGTTTGACTAGCGGGGAGTCCTACGAGCAGTACTTC. This chain connects TRBV28 to TRBJ2-7; 11 bases align to TRBD2. Germline V gives CDR1 MDHEN, CDR2 SYDVKM. The CDR3 loop spans 15 amino acids. The J segment lost 1 base and the V segment lost 3 bases, leaving 2 bases of the junction unmatched.

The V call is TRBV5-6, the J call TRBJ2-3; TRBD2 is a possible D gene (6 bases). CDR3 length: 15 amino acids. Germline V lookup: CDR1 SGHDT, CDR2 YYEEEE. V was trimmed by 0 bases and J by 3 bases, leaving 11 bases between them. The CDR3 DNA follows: TGTGCCAGCAGCTTGGTGGAGGGGCATACAGATACGCAGTATTTT. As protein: CASSLVEGHTDTQYF.

The CDR3 reads CASTSERGVYGYTF. Written as DNA, the CDR3 is TGCGCCTCTACCTCAGAACGAGGTGTCTATGGCTACACCTTC. The chain employs TRBV5-1 and TRBJ1-2; unclear D gene. This CDR3 has 14 amino acids. V was shortened by 10 bases and J by 4 bases, with 20 bases between the two germline ends. Germline values: CDR1 SGHRS, CDR2 YFSETQ.

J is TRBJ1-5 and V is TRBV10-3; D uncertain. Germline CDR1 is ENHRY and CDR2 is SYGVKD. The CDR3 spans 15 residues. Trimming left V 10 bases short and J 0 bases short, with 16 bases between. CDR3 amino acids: CATRGTQYSNQPQHF. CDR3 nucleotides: TGTGCCACCCGGGGAACCCAGTATAGCAATCAGCCCCAGCATTTT.

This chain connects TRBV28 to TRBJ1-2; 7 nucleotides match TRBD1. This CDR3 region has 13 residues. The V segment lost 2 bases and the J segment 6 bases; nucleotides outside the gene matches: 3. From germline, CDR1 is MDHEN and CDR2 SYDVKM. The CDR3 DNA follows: TGTGCCAGCAGTTTAAGGGGGCTCCATGGCTACACCTTC. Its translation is CASSLRGLHGYTF.

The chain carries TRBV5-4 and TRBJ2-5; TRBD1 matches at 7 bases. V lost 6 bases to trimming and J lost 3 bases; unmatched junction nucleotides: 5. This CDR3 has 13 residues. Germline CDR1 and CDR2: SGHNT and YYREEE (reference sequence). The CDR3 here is CASKGGPEETQYF. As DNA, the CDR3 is TGTGCCAGCAAAGGGGGCCCAGAAGAGACCCAGTACTTC.

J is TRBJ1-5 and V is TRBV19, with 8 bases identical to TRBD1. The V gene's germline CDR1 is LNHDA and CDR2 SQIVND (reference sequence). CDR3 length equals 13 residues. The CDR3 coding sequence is TGTGCGGCCAAGCAGGGGGCCCATCAGCCCCAGCATTTT. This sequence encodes CAAKQGAHQPQHF. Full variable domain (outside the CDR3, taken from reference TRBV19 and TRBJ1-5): DGGITQSPKYLFRKEGQNVTLSCEQNLNHDAMYWYRQDPGQGLRLIYYSQIVNDFQKGDIAEGYSVSREKKESFPLTVTSAQKNPTAFYLCAAKQGAHQPQHFGDGTRLSIL.

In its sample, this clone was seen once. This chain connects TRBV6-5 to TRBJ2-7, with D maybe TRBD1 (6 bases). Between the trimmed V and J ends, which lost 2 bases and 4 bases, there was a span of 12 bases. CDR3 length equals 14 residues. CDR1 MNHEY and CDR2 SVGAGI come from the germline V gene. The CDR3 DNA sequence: TGTGCCAGCAGTTACAGCGGCAGGGGTTACGAGCAGTACTTC. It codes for CASSYSGRGYEQYF.

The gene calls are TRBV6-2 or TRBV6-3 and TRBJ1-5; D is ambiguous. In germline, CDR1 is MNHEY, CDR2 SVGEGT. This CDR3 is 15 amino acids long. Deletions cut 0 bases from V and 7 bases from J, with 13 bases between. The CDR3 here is CASSYSTRGSQPQHF. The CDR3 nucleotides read TGTGCCAGCAGTTACTCTACCCGGGGTTCCCAGCCCCAGCATTTT.

The CDR3 DNA sequence: TGTGCCAGCAGGAAAGGGGACAGGGGAGGCGAGCAGTACTTC. As protein: CASRKGDRGGEQYF. The chain recombines TRBV6-6 with TRBJ2-7; 10 bases are shared with TRBD1. V shed 6 bases and J 6 bases; nucleotides not matched to a gene: 8. CDR3 length: 14 residues. Germline CDR1 and CDR2: MNHNY and SVGAGI (reference sequence).

CDR3 loop: CASSLGRQPNTEAFF. The CDR3 region has the DNA TGTGCCAGCAGCTTAGGGAGGCAACCGAACACTGAAGCTTTCTTT. The chain links TRBV7-2 to TRBJ1-1; D uncertain. V dropped 1 base and J dropped 1 base, with 10 bases sitting between them. The CDR3 covers 15 residues. The V gene's germline CDR1 is SGHTA and CDR2 FQGNSA.

As DNA, the CDR3 is TGTGCCAGCAGGCTTACGAGGACAGGGGTGTCCTACGAGCAGTACTTC. Protein product: CASRLTRTGVSYEQYF. The chain carries TRBV7-2 and TRBJ2-7; TRBD1 aligns across 9 bases. This CDR3 comprises 16 residues. Germline CDR1 SGHTA, CDR2 FQGNSA. V shed 6 bases, J shed 1 base, and the junction held 10 bases outside the gene matches.

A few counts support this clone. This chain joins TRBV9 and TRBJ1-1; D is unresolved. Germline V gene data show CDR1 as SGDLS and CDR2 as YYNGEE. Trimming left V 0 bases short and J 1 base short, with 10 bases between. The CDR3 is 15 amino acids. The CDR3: CASSVEPRTNTEAFF. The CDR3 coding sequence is TGTGCCAGCAGCGTAGAGCCCCGAACGAACACTGAAGCTTTCTTT.

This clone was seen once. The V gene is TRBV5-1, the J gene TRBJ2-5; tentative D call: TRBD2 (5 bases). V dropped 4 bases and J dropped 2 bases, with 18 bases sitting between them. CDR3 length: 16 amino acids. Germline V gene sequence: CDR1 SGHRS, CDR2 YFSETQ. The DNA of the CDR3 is TGCGCCAGCAGCGCCATCCCCAGCGGCGGGCAAGAGACCCAGTACTTC. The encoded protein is CASSAIPSGGQETQYF.

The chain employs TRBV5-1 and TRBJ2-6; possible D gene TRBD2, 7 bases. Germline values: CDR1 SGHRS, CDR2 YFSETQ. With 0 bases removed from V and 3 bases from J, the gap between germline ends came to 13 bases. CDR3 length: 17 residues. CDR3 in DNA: TGCGCCAGCAGCTTGGCCTCGGGGGGCAGTGGGGCCAACGTCCTGACTTTC. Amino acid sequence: CASSLASGGSGANVLTF.

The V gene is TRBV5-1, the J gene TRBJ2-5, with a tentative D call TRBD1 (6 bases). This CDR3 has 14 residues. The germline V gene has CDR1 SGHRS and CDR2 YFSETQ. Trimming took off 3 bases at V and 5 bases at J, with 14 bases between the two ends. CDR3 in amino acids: CASSSTQGSETQYF. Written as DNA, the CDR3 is TGCGCCAGCAGCTCAACCCAGGGGAGCGAGACCCAGTACTTC.

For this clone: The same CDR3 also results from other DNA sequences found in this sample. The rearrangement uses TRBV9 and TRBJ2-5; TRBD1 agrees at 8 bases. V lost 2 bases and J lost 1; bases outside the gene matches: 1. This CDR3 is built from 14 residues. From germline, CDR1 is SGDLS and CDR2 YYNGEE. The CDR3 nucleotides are TGTGCCAGCAGCGTCGGACAGGGCCAAGAGACCCAGTACTTC. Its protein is CASSVGQGQETQYF.

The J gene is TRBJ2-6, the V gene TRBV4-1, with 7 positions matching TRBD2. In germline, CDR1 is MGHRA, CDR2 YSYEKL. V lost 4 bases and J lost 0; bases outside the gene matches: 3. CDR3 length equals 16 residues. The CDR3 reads CASSPGGNSGANVLTF. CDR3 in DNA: TGCGCCAGCAGCCCCGGGGGGAACTCTGGGGCCAACGTCCTGACTTTC.